This is a list of T cell receptor beta chains from one sample in a study of Ad26.COV2.S vaccination and SARS-CoV-2 variants. Sequenced by immunoSEQ multiplex PCR; TCRdb stores in-frame clones only, minus some. The data hold 440,000 or so clones, with 89% observed a single time. Here the sequenced sample was peripheral blood, taken in a trial of Ad26.COV2.S vaccine versus placebo. The receptors shown here come from a person aged 18-65 years who received the Ad26.COV2.S COVID-19 vaccine or a placebo. The CDR3 runs from the conserved cysteine through the conserved F or W. A D gene is named only where the DNA matches it firmly. Rows may omit the clone size; those that give it use once, few, many or a size class.

>TRBJ1-1|TRBV28|NA|NA
TGTGCCAGCCAGGCGAACACTGAAGCTTTCTTT
CASQANTEAFF
>TRBJ1-4|TRBV6-5|NA|NA
TGTGCCAGCAGGCCACGCTCTAATGAAAAACTGTTTTTT
CASRPRSNEKLFF
>TRBJ1-6|TRBV19|NA|NA
TGTGCCAGTAGAATGCGGGGGGATAATAAGAATTCACCCCTCCACTTT
CASRMRGDNKNSPLHF
>TRBJ2-7|TRBV10-1|few|NA
TGCGCCAGCAGTGAAAGCTTGGTACAGGACGAGCAGTACTTC
CASSESLVQDEQYF
>TRBJ1-6|TRBV19|NA|NA
TGTGCCAGTACCGATGGGGCCGCGGAGAGTTCACCCCTCCACTTT
CASTDGAAESSPLHF
>TRBJ1-6|TRBV7-2|NA|NA
TGTGCCAGCAGCTTAGGGTCAGGGCTATCATATTCACCCCTCCACTTT
CASSLGSGLSYSPLHF
>TRBJ2-1|TRBV12-3/TRBV12-4|NA|NA
TGTGCCAGCAGTTTTGGGAGGAATGAGCAGTTCTTC
CASSFGRNEQFF
>TRBJ2-1|TRBV5-1|NA|TRBD2
TGCGCCAGCAGCGCCCAACTAGCGGGAGGTGGCTATGAGCAGTTCTTC
CASSAQLAGGGYEQFF
>TRBJ2-7|TRBV24-1|NA|NA
TGTGCCACCAGTGACAGGGTCTTGGCCTACGAGCAGTACTTC
CATSDRVLAYEQYF
>TRBJ2-2|TRBV2|NA|NA
TGTGCCAGCAGTGAAGCTAGAACCGGGGAGCTGTTTTTT
CASSEARTGELFF
>TRBJ1-6|TRBV28|NA|NA
TGTGCCAGCAGCTTTCCAGAGCGGTTACCCCTCCACTTT
CASSFPERLPLHF
>TRBJ1-1|TRBV28|NA|NA
TGTGCCAGCAGTTTAAGGTCTCTGGGGACGTCGGCTGAAGCTTTCTTT
CASSLRSLGTSAEAFF
>TRBJ1-1|TRBV14|NA|NA
TGTGCCAGCAGCCAAGACGGCAGGGCCGGTGAAGCTTTCTTT
CASSQDGRAGEAFF
>TRBJ1-2|TRBV5-5|NA|NA
TGTGCCAGCAGCCCCCAGACAGGAACCTATGGCTACACCTTC
CASSPQTGTYGYTF
>TRBJ2-3|TRBV11-2|NA|TRBD2
TGTGCCAGCAGCCAGCTTCGGACTAGTTTGTATACGCAGTATTTT
CASSQLRTSLYTQYF
>TRBJ2-1|TRBV6-4|NA|NA
TGTGCCAGCAGTGAAAGGACGAGCTCCTACAATGAGCAGTTCTTC
CASSERTSSYNEQFF
>TRBJ2-7|TRBV3-1/TRBV3-2|NA|NA
TGTGCCAGCAGCCTTAGAAGCCCCGACGAGCAGTACTTC
CASSLRSPDEQYF
>TRBJ2-1|TRBV5-1|NA|NA
TGCGCCAGCAGCCCGGTTGGCTGGAACAATGAGCAGTTCTTC
CASSPVGWNNEQFF
>TRBJ2-1|TRBV18|NA|NA
TGTGCCAGCTCACCAAAGGATGAGCAGTTCTTC
CASSPKDEQFF
>TRBJ2-7|TRBV7-9|NA|NA
TGTGCCAGCAGCCCGCTATTGTACGAGCAGTACTTC
CASSPLLYEQYF
>TRBJ1-3|TRBV16|NA|NA
TGTGCCAGCACGGCGAGGGTCCCTGGAAACACCATATATTTT
CASTARVPGNTIYF
>TRBJ2-7|TRBV12-3/TRBV12-4|NA|TRBD1
TGTGCCAGCAGTTGGACAGGGCCCACCGAGCAGTACTTC
CASSWTGPTEQYF
>TRBJ1-1|TRBV5-1|once|TRBD1
TGCGCCAGCAGAGGACAGGGGCTGAACACTGAAGCTTTCTTT
CASRGQGLNTEAFF
>TRBJ2-1|TRBV29-1|NA|TRBD2
TGCAGCGTGAGAGCGGGAGGAGCGGGAAATGAGCAGTTCTTC
CSVRAGGAGNEQFF
>TRBJ2-7|TRBV19|NA|TRBD1
TGTGCCAGTAGCAGAACAGGGGGCACGTCCTACGAGCAGTACTTC
CASSRTGGTSYEQYF
>TRBJ2-1|TRBV7-2|NA|NA
TGTGCCAGCAGCTTAGGAGGGCCCTCCTACAATGAGCAGTTCTTC
CASSLGGPSYNEQFF
>TRBJ2-1|TRBV12-5|NA|TRBD2
TGTGCTAGTGGTGGCGGGGCGGGAGAGTACAATGAGCAGTTCTTC
CASGGGAGEYNEQFF
>TRBJ2-7|TRBV6-5|NA|NA
TGTGCCAGCAGTTATCAGGCAAGCTCCTACGAGCAGTACTTC
CASSYQASSYEQYF
>TRBJ2-1|TRBV19|NA|TRBD2
TGTGCCAGTACGGGTCTAGCGGGGACGTACAATGAGCAGTTCTTC
CASTGLAGTYNEQFF
>TRBJ2-7|TRBV3-1/TRBV3-2|NA|NA
TGTGCCAGCAGCCAAAGCGTCGGGGGCTACGAGCAGTACTTC
CASSQSVGGYEQYF
>TRBJ2-3|TRBV5-1|NA|NA
TGCGCCAGCAGCCCACCGTCAGGGGGGGGCACAGATACGCAGTATTTT
CASSPPSGGGTDTQYF
>TRBJ2-3|TRBV5-5|NA|NA
TGTGCCAGCAGCAGCTCGGTGGATACGCAGTATTTT
CASSSSVDTQYF
>TRBJ1-5|TRBV4-2|few|TRBD1
TGTGCCAGCAGCCAAGACCACGGACAGGGAAGTCAGCCCCAGCATTTT
CASSQDHGQGSQPQHF
>TRBJ1-6|TRBV4-1|NA|NA
TGCGCCAGCAGCCAGAGGACAGCAACGAATTCACCCCTCCACTTT
CASSQRTATNSPLHF
>TRBJ1-2|TRBV5-6|NA|NA
TGTGCCAGCAGCTTGGTCGGGGGCGCGGGCTATGGCTACACCTTC
CASSLVGGAGYGYTF
>TRBJ2-5|TRBV5-1|NA|NA
TGCGCCAGCAGTACGGCCCAGGAGACCCAGTACTTC
CASSTAQETQYF
>TRBJ1-2|TRBV9|NA|NA
TGTGCCAGCAGCGTAGGGGCCACTAACTATGGCTACACCTTC
CASSVGATNYGYTF